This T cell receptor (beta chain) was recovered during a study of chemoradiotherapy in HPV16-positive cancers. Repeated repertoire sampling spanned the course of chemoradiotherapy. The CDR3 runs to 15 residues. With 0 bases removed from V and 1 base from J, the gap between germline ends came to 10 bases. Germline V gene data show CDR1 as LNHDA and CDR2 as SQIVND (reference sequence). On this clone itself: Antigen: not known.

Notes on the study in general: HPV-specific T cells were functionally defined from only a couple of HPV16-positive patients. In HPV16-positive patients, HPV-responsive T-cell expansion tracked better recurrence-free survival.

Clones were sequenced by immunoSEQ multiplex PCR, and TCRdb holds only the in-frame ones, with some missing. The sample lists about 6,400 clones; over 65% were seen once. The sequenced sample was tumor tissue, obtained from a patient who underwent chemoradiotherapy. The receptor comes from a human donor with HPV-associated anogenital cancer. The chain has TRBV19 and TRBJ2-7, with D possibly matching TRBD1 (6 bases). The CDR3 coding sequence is TGTGCCAGTAGTATAGACCGGGACACATCCTACGAGCAGTACTTC. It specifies CASSIDRDTSYEQYF.